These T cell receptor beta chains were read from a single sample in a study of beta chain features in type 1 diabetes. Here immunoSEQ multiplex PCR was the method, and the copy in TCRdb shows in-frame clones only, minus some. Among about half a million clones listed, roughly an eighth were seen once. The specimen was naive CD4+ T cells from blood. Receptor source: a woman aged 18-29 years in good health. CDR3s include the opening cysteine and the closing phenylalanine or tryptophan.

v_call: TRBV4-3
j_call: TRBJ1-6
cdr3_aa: CASSFEGVGSPLHF

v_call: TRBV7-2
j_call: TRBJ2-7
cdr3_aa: CASSLDRGYYEQYF

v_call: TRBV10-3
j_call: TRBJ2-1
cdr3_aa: CAISPGEVYNEQFF

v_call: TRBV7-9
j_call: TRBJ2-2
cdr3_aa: CASSLAGDTGELFF

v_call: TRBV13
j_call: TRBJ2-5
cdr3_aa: CASSASWTGGTLLEETQYF

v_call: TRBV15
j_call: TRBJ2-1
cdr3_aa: CATSRGYNEQFF

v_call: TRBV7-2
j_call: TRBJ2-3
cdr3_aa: CASSLQGPGTDTQYF

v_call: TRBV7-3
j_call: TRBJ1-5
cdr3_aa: CASSLTANQPQHF

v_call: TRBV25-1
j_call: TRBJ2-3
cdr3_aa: CASSEVTSGHSTDTQYF

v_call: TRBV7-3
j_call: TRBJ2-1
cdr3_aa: CASSPGTGYEQFF

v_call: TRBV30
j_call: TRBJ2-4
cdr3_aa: CAWNGGLAKNIQYF

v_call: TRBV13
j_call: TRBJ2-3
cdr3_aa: CASSLVRDTQYF

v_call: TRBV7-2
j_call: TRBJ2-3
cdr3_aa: CASSLKRTDTQYF

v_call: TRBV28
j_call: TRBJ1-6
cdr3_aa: CASSVWTGNSPLHF

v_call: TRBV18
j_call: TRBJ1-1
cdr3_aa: CASSPRQGGREAFF

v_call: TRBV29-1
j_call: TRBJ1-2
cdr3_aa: CSVLGDRGYGYTF

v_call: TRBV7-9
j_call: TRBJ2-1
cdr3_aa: CASSLYTGTRPLEQFF

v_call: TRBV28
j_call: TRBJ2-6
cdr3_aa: CASSVWGTGASGANVLTF

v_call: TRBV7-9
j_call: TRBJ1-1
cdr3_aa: CASSSGQPGGSEAFF

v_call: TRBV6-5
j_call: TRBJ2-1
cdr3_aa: CASSYGQGKQFF

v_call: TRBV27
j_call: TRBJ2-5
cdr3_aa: CASSLSKSRSLRETQYF

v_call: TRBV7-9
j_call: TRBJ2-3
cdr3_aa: CASSRPRGSGSTDTQYF

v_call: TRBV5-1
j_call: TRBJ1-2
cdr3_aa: CASSLVSGDGYTF

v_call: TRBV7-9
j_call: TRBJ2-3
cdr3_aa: CASSFRDSQYF

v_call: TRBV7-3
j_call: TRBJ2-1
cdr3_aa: CASSLREGHSRDEQFF

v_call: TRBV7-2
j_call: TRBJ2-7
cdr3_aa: CASSPAALRPYEQYF

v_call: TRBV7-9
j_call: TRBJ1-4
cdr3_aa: CASGWGAANEKLFF

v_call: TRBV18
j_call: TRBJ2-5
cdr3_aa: CASSPGTETQYF

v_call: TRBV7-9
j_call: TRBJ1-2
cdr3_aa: CASSLDRGNYGYTF

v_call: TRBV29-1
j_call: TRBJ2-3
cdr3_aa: CSVGRRGSGQYF

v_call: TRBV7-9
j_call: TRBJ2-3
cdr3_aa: CASSRDSPRTDTQYF

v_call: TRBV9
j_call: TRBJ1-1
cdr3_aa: CASSPQAMNTEAFF

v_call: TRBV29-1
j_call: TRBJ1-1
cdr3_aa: CSVAETANTEAFF

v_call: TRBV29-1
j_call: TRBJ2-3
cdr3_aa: CSVEGDRNFPTAQYF

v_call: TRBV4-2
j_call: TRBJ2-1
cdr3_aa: CASSRSYNEQFF

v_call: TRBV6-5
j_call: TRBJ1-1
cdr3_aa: CASSYDGGTEAFF

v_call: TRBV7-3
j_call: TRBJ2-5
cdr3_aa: CASRPYFGHTQETQYF

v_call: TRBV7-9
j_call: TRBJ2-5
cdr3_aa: CASSYQTSGPGETQYF

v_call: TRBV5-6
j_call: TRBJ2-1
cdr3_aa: CASSGRLTRVDNEQFF

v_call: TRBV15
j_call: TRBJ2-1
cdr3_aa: CATSDGTVYNEQFF

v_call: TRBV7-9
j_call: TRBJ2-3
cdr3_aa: CASSLLQGEDTQYF

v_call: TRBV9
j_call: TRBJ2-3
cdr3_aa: CASSVDWSPDTQYF

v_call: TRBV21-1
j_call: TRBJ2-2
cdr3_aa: CAAIEQRDTGELFF

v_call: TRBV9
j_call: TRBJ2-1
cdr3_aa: CASSARITAYNEQFF

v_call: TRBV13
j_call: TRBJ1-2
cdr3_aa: CASSRTLVGGYTF

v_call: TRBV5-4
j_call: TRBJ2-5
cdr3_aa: CASSPRQGETQYF

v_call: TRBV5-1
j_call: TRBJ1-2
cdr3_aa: CASSDSSTGYTF

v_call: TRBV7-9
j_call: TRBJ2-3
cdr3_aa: CASSLSGGGDTQYF

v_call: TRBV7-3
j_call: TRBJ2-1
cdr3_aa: CASSSGRAGVQFF

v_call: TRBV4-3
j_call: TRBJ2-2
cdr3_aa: CASRFSGRAGELFF

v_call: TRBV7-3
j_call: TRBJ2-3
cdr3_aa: CASSLSPGLAGGPDTQYF

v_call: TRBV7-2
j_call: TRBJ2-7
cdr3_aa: CASSKGQSYEQYF

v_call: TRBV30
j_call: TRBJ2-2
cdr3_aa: CAWSPLAANTGELFF

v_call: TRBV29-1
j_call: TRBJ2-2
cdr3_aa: CSGSWGKNTGELFF

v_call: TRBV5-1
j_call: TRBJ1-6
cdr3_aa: CASSLVGTGPTTNSPLHF

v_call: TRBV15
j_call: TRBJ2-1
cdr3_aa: CATSRDFQISSYNEQFF

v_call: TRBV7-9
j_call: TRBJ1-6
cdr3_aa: CASSLAGSPGQGGSPLHF

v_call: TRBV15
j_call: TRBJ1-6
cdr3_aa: CATQKDRGRNSPLHF

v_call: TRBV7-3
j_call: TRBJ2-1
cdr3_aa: CASSLASVDEQFF

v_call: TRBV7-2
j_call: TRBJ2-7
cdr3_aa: CASSVQKYEQYF